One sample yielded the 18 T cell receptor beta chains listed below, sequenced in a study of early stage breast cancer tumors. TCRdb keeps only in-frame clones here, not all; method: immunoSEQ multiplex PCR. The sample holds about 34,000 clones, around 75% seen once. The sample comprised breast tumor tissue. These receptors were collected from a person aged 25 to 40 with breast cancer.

The chain's CDR3 is CASSLGGRQPQHF. CDR3 in DNA: TGTGCCAGCAGCTTGGGGGGGCGTCAGCCCCAGCATTTT. The chain joins TRBV5-6 to TRBJ1-5, with a possible D match to TRBD1 (6 bases). The germline gives CDR1 SGHDT, CDR2 YYEEEE. Deletions cut 0 bases from V and 6 bases from J, with 7 bases between. This CDR3 is 13 amino acids long.

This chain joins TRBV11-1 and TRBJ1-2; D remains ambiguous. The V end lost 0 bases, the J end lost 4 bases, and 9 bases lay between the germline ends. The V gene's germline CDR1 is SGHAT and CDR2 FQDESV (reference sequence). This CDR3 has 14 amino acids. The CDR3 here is CASSLARESYGYTF. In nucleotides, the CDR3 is TGTGCCAGCAGCTTAGCGAGGGAGAGCTATGGCTACACCTTC.

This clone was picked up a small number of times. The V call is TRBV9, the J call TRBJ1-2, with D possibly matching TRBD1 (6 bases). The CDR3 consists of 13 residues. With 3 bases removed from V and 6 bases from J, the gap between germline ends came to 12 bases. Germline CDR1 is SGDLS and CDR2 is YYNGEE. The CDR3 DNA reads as TGTGCCAGCAGCGGTCAGGGGCTGCATGGCTACACCTTC. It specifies CASSGQGLHGYTF.

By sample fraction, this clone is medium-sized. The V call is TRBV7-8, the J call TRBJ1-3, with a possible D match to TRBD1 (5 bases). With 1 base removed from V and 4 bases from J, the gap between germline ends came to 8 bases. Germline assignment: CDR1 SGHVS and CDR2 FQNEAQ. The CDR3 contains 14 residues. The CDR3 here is CASSLGQYGNTIYF. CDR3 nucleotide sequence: TGTGCCAGCAGCTTAGGACAGTACGGAAACACCATATATTTT.

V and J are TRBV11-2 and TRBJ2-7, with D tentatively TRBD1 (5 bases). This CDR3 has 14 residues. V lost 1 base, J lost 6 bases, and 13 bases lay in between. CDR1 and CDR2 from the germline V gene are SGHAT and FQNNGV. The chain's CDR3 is CASSLVLQGGEQYF. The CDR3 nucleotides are TGTGCCAGCAGCTTAGTATTGCAGGGTGGCGAGCAGTACTTC.

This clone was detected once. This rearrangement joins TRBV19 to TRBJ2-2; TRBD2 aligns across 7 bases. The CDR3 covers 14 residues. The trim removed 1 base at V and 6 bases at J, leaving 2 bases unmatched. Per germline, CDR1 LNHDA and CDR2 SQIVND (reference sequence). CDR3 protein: CASSIGGGAGELFF. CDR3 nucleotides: TGTGCCAGTAGTATAGGGGGGGGAGCCGGGGAGCTGTTTTTT. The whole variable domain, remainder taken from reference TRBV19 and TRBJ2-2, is DGGITQSPKYLFRKEGQNVTLSCEQNLNHDAMYWYRQDPGQGLRLIYYSQIVNDFQKGDIAEGYSVSREKKESFPLTVTSAQKNPTAFYLCASSIGGGAGELFFGEGSRLTVL.

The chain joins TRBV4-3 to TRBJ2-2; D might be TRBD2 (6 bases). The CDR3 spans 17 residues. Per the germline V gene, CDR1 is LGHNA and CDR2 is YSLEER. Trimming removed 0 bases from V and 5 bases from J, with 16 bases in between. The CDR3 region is CASSQEWFGRETGELFF. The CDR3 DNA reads TGCGCCAGCAGCCAAGAATGGTTCGGGAGAGAAACCGGGGAGCTGTTTTTT.

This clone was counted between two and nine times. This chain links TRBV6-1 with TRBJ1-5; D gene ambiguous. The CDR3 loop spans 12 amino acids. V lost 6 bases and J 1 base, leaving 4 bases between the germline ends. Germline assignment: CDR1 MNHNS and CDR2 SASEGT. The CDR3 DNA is TGTGCCAGCAGACTCAGCAATCAGCCCCAGCATTTT. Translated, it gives CASRLSNQPQHF.

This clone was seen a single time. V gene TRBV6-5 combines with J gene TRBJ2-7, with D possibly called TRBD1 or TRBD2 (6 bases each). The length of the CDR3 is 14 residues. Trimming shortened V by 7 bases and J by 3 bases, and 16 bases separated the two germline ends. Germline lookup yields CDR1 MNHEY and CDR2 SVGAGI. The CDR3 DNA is TGTGCCAGCACCACCGGGGGCACCTACTACGAGCAGTACTTC. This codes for CASTTGGTYYEQYF.

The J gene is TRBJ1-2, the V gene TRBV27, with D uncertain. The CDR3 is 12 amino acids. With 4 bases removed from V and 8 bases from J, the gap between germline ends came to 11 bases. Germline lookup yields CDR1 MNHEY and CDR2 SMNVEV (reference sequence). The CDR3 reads CASSSENRGYTF. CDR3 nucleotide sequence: TGTGCCAGCAGTTCCGAAAACCGCGGCTACACCTTC.

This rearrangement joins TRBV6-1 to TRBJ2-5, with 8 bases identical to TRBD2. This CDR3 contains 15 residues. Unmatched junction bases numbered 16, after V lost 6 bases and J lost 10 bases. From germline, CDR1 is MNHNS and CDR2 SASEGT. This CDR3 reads CASSVTGGEGRGQYF. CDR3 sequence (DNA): TGTGCCAGCAGCGTTACGGGGGGGGAGGGCCGGGGCCAGTACTTC.

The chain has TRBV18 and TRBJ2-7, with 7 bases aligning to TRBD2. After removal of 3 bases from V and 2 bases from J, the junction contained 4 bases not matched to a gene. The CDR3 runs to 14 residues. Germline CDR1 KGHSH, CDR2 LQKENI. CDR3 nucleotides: TGTGCCAGCTCACCGGGGCGGGAGCCCTACGAGCAGTACTTC. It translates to CASSPGREPYEQYF.

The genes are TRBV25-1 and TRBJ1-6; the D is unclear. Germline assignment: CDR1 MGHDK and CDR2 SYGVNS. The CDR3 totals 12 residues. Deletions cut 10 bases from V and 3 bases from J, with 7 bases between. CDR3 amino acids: CATGLYNSPLHF. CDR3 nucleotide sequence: TGTGCCACCGGCCTCTATAATTCACCCCTCCACTTT.

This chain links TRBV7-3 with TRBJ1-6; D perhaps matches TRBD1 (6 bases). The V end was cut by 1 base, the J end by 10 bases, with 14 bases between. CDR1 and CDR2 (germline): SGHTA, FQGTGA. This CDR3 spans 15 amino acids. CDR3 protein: CASSLNGGADSPLHF. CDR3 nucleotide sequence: TGTGCCAGCAGCTTAAATGGGGGGGCAGACTCACCCCTCCACTTT.

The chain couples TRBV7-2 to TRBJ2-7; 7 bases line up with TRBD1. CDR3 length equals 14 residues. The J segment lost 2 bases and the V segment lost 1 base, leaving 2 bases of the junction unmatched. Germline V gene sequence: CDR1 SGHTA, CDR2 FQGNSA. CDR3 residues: CASSLGTGPYEQYF. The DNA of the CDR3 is TGTGCCAGCAGCTTAGGGACAGGACCCTACGAGCAGTACTTC.

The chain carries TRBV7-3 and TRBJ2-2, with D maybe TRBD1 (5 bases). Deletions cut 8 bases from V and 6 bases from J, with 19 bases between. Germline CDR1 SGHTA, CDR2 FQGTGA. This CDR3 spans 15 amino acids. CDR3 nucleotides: TGTGCCAGCGAGAACCCTGAAGCAGGGCCCGGGGAGCTGTTTTTT. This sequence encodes CASENPEAGPGELFF.

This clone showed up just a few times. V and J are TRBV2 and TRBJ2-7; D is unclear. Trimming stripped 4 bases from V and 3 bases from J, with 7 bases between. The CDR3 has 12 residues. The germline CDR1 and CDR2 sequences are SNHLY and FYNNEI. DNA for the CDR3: TGTGCCAGCAGTGTGAGGCACTACGAGCAGTACTTC. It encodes CASSVRHYEQYF.

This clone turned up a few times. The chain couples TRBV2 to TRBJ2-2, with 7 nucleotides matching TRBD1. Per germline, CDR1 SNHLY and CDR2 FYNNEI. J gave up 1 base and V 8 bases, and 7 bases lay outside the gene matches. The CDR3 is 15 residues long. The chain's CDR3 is CASVRDSQNTGELFF. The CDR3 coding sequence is TGTGCCAGCGTCCGGGACAGTCAGAACACCGGGGAGCTGTTTTTT.